A single sample is the source of the 2 T cell receptor beta chains below, sequenced in a study of radiation and T cells in renal cell carcinoma. This table comes from immunoSEQ multiplex PCR, and its TCRdb copy is limited to in-frame clones, with some not included. The profile shows around 64,000 clones, over 60% of them singletons. Stated time point: blood 4 weeks post-SBRT, at nephrectomy. Sample treatment: 15 Gy SBRT to primary tumor, nephrectomy 4 weeks later. Sequenced material: blood, taken from a patient whose treatment included radiotherapy and nephrectomy. These receptors came from a man aged 55-75 years with renal cell carcinoma.

This chain connects TRBV4-3 to TRBJ1-2; tentatively, D is TRBD1 (6 bases). This CDR3 has 15 amino acids. Germline CDR1 LGHNA, CDR2 YSLEER. V dropped 2 bases and J dropped 4 bases, with 14 bases sitting between them. CDR3 in amino acids: CASSQQQGGGYGYTF. The CDR3 DNA reads TGCGCCAGCAGCCAACAACAGGGAGGGGGCTATGGCTACACCTTC.

V gene TRBV5-1 combines with J gene TRBJ1-1; 7 bases align to TRBD1. This CDR3 is built from 15 residues. Germline CDR1 reads SGHRS; CDR2 reads YFSETQ. With V trimmed by 0 bases and J by 4 bases, 6 bases remained unmatched. The CDR3 sequence: CASSLVDREFTEAFF. The CDR3 DNA reads as TGCGCCAGCAGCTTGGTCGACAGGGAGTTCACTGAAGCTTTCTTT.